This entry features one T cell receptor beta chain sequence. No cognate antigen has been identified for it. Base qualities are not recorded, but no much larger clone differs from it by a single base. The sample belongs to a study of blood T cell repertoires in COVID-19 (TCRdb year 2020). Regarding the study in general: The collaborator samples originated in the United States, Italy and Spain and spanned the acute and convalescent phases of COVID-19. The dataset comprised deeply sampled blood TCRbeta repertoires from subjects exposed to, actively infected with, or recovered from COVID-19. Sample metadata almost always included a de-identified subject ID, COVID-19 status, age in years and sex. The prospective study material was composed of cDNA or gDNA derived from T cells, B-cell-depleted T cells, or PBMCs. The repertoires were released in a freely available public database intended as a resource for research on the immune response to SARS-CoV-2. Samples were obtained from the ongoing ImmuneRACE study (first 160 participants) and from 1,000 to 1,500 subjects provided by 6 global collaborators. Where available, HLA class I and class II types were taken from metadata supplied by the sample provider and were not determined by assay-based typing. Study-wide findings and limitations: The quantity of clinical and demographic metadata differed by source and by participant and was supplied without curation.

The immunoSEQ Assay, a bias-controlled multiplex PCR, was used to amplify TCRbeta CDR3 regions from genomic DNA. The authors processed their data as follows. The number of nucleated cells in each sample was estimated from the amplification of reference gene primers within the assay. To quantify the absolute abundance of each unique TCRbeta CDR3 rearrangement, sequence reads were collapsed and filtered. For each sample, productive Simpson clonality was calculated by taking the square root of Simpson's diversity index across productive rearrangements. TCRdb carries this immuneACCESS record with in-frame sequences only. Its versions omit some clonotypes, under half of them owing to an unresolved V gene in the studies checked, with the rest unexplained. That table furnishes V, J and clone size, whereas the DNA furnished D and trimming. The sample profile shows roughly 180,000 clones; roughly 80% of them were found once. About 7% of the sample lies in the top ten.

After removal of 6 bases from V and 5 bases from J, the junction retains 10 bases not matched to a gene. The germline V gene (reference sequence) supplies CDR1 MNHEY and CDR2 SMNVEV. The CDR3 runs 15 amino acids, cysteine and phenylalanine included. The CDR3 DNA has 45 bases and is translated from base 1. Collaborating institutions collected whole blood in K2EDTA tubes following their own protocols. Collaborator samples were shipped for TCRbeta analysis as frozen whole blood, isolated PBMCs, or DNA extracted from either sample type. The sequence derives from a human donor in a cohort sampled during active COVID-19. Here the chain combines TRBV27 and TRBJ2-1; the central 7 bases match TRBD1. Material for sequencing was peripheral blood. The CDR3 protein is CASSDPLGGHNEQFF. The DNA is TGTGCCAGCAGCGACCCCCTAGGGGGCCACAATGAGCAGTTCTTC.